This section outlines one T cell receptor beta chain sequence together with its context. The data were obtained in a study of blood T cell repertoires in COVID-19. Study-wide context: Acute-phase and convalescent COVID-19 samples originated in the United States, Italy and Spain. Nucleic acid was either cDNA or gDNA, and it came from T cells, B-cell-depleted T cells, or PBMCs.

Those enrolled in Seattle joined during active infection and were followed longitudinally afterward. Profiled with immunoSEQ multiplex PCR; TCRdb holds only in-frame clones, not every one. Among more than 300,000 clones listed, around 88% were seen once. The CDR3 consists of 15 residues. The germline gives CDR1 LNHDA, CDR2 SQIVND (reference sequence). Trimming pared 6 bases from V and 6 bases from J, leaving 15 bases between. This TCR derives from a woman aged 30 to 39 with COVID-19, enrolled during active disease. The V gene is TRBV19, the J gene TRBJ1-6; D unclear. Input material: peripheral blood. The CDR3 reads CASSPGQTANSPLHF. The CDR3 DNA sequence: TGTGCCAGTAGCCCTGGGCAGACGGCTAATTCACCCCTCCACTTT.